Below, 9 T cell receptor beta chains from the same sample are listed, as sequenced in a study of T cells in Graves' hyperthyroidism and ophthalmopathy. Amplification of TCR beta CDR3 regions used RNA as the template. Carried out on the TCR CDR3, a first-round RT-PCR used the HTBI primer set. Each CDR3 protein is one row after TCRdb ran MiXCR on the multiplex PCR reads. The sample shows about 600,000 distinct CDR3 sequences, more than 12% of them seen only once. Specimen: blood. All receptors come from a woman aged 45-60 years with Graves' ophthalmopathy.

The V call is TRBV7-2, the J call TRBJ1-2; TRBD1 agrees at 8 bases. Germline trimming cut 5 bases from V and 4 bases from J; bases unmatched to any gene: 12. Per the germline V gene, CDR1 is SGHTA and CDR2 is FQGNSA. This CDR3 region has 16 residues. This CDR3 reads CASSPSRTGSGYGYTF. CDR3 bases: TGTGCCAGCAGCCCGTCCCGGACAGGGTCGGGCTATGGCTACACCTTC.

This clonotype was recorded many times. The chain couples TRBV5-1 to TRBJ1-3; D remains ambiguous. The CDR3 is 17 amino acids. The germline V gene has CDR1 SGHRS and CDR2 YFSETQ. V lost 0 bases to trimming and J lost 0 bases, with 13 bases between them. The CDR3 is CASSLGAGRASGNTIYF. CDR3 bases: TGCGCCAGCAGCTTGGGAGCAGGCCGAGCCTCTGGAAACACCATATATTTT.

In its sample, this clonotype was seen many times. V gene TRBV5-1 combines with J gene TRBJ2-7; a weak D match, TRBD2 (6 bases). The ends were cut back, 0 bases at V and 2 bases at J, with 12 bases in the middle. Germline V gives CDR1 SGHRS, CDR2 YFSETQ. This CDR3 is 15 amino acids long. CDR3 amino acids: CASSLGPGVTYEQYF. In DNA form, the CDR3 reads TGCGCCAGCAGCTTGGGCCCGGGAGTAACCTACGAGCAGTACTTC.

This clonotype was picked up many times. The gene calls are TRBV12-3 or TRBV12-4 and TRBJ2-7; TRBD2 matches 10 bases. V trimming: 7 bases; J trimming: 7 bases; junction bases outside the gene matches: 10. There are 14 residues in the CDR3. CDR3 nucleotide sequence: TGTGCCAGCAAACTAGCGGGAACCCACCCGGAGCAGTACTTC. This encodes CASKLAGTHPEQYF.

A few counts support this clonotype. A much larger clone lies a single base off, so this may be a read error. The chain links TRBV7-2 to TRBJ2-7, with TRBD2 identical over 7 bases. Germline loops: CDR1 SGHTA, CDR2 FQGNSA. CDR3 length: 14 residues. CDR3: CANSLASGAYEQYF. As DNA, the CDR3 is TGTGCCAACAGCTTAGCGAGCGGGGCCTACGAGCAGTACTTC.

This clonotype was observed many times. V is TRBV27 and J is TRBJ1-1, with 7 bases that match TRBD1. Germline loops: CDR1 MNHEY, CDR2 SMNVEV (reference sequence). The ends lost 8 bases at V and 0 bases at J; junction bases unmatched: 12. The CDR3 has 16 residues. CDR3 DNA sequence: TGTGCCAGCCGCTATCAGGGGGTCGGTATGAACACTGAAGCTTTCTTT. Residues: CASRYQGVGMNTEAFF.

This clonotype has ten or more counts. CDR3 in DNA: TGTGCCAGCAGCTGGCGGGGGAACAATGAGCAGTTCTTC. It codes for CASSWRGNNEQFF. This chain links TRBV7-9 with TRBJ2-1, with 7 bases aligning to TRBD2. With 4 bases clipped from V and 5 bases from J, the junction kept 2 bases outside the gene matches. Germline V lookup: CDR1 SEHNR, CDR2 FQNEAQ (reference sequence). The CDR3 runs 13 residues.

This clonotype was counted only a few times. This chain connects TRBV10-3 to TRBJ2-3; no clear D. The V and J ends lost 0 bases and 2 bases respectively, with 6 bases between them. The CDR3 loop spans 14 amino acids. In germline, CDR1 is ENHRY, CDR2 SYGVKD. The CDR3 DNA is TGTGCCATCAGTGAGTCGTTATCCACAGATACGCAGTATTTT. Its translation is CAISESLSTDTQYF.

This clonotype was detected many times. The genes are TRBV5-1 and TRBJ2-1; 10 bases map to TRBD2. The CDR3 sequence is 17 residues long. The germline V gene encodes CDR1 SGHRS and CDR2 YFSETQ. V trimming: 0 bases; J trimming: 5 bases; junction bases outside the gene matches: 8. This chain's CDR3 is CASSLAASGSGNNEQFF. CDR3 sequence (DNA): TGCGCCAGCAGCTTGGCGGCTAGCGGGAGTGGAAACAATGAGCAGTTCTTC.